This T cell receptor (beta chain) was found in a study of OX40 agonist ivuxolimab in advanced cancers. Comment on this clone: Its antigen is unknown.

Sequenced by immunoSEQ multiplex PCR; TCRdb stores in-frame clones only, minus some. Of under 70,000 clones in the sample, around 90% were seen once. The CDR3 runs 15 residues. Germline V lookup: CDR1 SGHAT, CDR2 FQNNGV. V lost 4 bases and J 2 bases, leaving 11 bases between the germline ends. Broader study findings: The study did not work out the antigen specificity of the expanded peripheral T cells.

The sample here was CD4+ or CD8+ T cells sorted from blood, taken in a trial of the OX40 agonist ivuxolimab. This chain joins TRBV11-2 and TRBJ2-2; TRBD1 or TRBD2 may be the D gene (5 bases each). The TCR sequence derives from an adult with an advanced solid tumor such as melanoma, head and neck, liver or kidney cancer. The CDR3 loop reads CASSYGGGNTGELFF. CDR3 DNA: TGTGCCAGCAGCTACGGTGGGGGTAACACCGGGGAGCTGTTTTTT.